A selection of T cell receptor beta chains follows, all from one sample in a study of a mutant IDH1 vaccine in newly diagnosed glioma. Libraries were prepared by immunoSEQ multiplex PCR; TCRdb keeps only in-frame clonotypes and omits some of them. Of roughly 60,000 clones listed, more than 80% are singletons. Their specific antigens are unknown. The input for sequencing was PBMCs, taken from a glioma patient whose treatment included an IDH1 peptide vaccine. Receptors were obtained from a man younger than 40 with glioma. The CDR3 runs from the conserved cysteine through the conserved F or W. A D gene is named only where the DNA matches it firmly. Clone size is stated in some rows and not others, as once, few, many or a class when expanded.

v_gene,abundance,d_gene,j_gene,CDR3nt,CDR3aa
TRBV19,.,.,TRBJ1-1,TGTGCCAGTAGTCCTGAACCTTCCCTGAACACTGAAGCTTTCTTT,CASSPEPSLNTEAFF
TRBV6-5,.,.,TRBJ1-5,TGTGCCAGCAGTAAAAATGGAGAAGTTCAGCCCCAGCATTTT,CASSKNGEVQPQHF
TRBV15,.,.,TRBJ2-7,TGTGCCACCAGCAAGGAGCAAATACAGGTTAAGTACTTC,CATSKEQIQVKYF
TRBV7-2,.,.,TRBJ2-3,TGTGCCAGCACTCTGGGGGGGGCAGGGACGCAGTATTTT,CASTLGGAGTQYF
TRBV7-2,.,TRBD1,TRBJ2-1,TGTGCCAGCAGCTTAGCGAGTGGGACAGGGGGTAGGAATGAGCAGTTCTTC,CASSLASGTGGRNEQFF
TRBV2,.,.,TRBJ2-1,TGTGCCAGCCGCCCACGGGGCTCCTACAATGAGCAGTTCTTC,CASRPRGSYNEQFF
TRBV19,.,.,TRBJ2-1,TGTGCCAGTAGTATAGAGAGAAATGAGCAGTTCTTC,CASSIERNEQFF
TRBV6-5,.,.,TRBJ1-6,TGTGCCAGCAGTTACGATTTACAGGGCAATTCACCCCTCCACTTT,CASSYDLQGNSPLHF
TRBV7-6,.,TRBD2,TRBJ2-1,TGTGCCAGCAGCCCCACTAGCGGGGGATACAATGAGCAGTTCTTC,CASSPTSGGYNEQFF
TRBV30,.,.,TRBJ2-7,TGTGCCTGGGGGTGGAAGTCCGGGGGCGAGCAGTACTTC,CAWGWKSGGEQYF
TRBV28,.,.,TRBJ1-5,TGTGCCAGCAGTCTTAATAGGTGGGGGAATCAGCCCCAGCATTTT,CASSLNRWGNQPQHF
TRBV2,few,.,TRBJ1-1,TGTGCCAGCAGCGTTTACATGATGAACACTGAAGCTTTCTTT,CASSVYMMNTEAFF
TRBV4-1,.,TRBD2,TRBJ2-1,TGCGCCAGCAGCCAAGACGGACTAGCGGGTAGATATGAGCAGTTCTTC,CASSQDGLAGRYEQFF
TRBV7-2,.,.,TRBJ1-6,TGTGCCAGCAGCAACACGAATTCACCCCTCCACTTT,CASSNTNSPLHF
TRBV27,.,.,TRBJ2-7,TGTGCCAGCAAATCGGGGGACGAGCAGTACTTC,CASKSGDEQYF
TRBV10-3,.,.,TRBJ2-5,TGTGCCATCAGTGAGATGGGTGAGACCCAGTACTTC,CAISEMGETQYF
TRBV2,.,TRBD1,TRBJ2-7,TGTGCCAGCAGAACGACGGGACAGTCCTACGAGCAGTACTTC,CASRTTGQSYEQYF
TRBV20-1,.,.,TRBJ2-3,TGCAGTGCTAGAGCCCTAGATACGCAGTATTTT,CSARALDTQYF
TRBV30,.,.,TRBJ1-2,TGTGCCTCACCAGTGGCGGGGATTGTTTCTGGCTACACCTTC,CASPVAGIVSGYTF
TRBV2,.,TRBD2,TRBJ2-5,TGTGCCAGCAGTGGACTAGCGGGGCAAGAGACCCAGTACTTC,CASSGLAGQETQYF
TRBV7-3,once,TRBD2,TRBJ2-2,TGTGCCAGCAGCTCTCGGAGCGGGAGCAGCACGAACACCGGGGAGCTGTTTTTT,CASSSRSGSSTNTGELFF
TRBV4-1,.,TRBD1,TRBJ1-2,TGCGCCAGCAGCCAAAGCGGGACAGACCTCTATGGCTACACCTTC,CASSQSGTDLYGYTF
TRBV5-1,.,.,TRBJ2-3,TGCGCCAGCAGCTTGGACGTACTCCAAGGAGGTACGCAGTATTTT,CASSLDVLQGGTQYF
TRBV6-5,.,.,TRBJ2-7,TGTGCCAGCAGCCTGGACAGCTACGAGCAGTACTTC,CASSLDSYEQYF
TRBV9,.,.,TRBJ1-3,TGTGCCAGCAGCGTAGAACAGATTACTGGAAACACCATATATTTT,CASSVEQITGNTIYF
TRBV9,few,.,TRBJ2-7,TGTGCCAGCAGCGCCTGGGGGCAAACCTACGAGCAGTACTTC,CASSAWGQTYEQYF
TRBV6-5,.,.,TRBJ1-2,TGTGCCAGCAGTTACTCGAAACCCGGGGGCTACACCTTC,CASSYSKPGGYTF
TRBV7-2,.,.,TRBJ1-6,TGTGCCAGCAGCTTATCCGGGGTGGGCTCCTATAATTCACCCCTCCACTTT,CASSLSGVGSYNSPLHF
TRBV19,.,.,TRBJ2-3,TGTGCCAGTAGTATTACAGTCCCCCGGTCGGCAGATACGCAGTATTTT,CASSITVPRSADTQYF
TRBV5-4,few,.,TRBJ1-1,TGTGCCAGCAGCTTGGGAGGGTCGTACACTGAAGCTTTCTTT,CASSLGGSYTEAFF
TRBV12-5,once,.,TRBJ2-3,TGTGCTAGTGGTGACGGGCCGGCTAGCACAGATACGCAGTATTTT,CASGDGPASTDTQYF
TRBV29-1,once,.,TRBJ2-7,TGCAGCGTTGGATTCCGAAACGAGCAGTACTTC,CSVGFRNEQYF
TRBV4-2,once,TRBD2,TRBJ2-3,TGTGCCAGCAGCCAAGATCTAGCGGGAGGCACAGATACGCAGTATTTT,CASSQDLAGGTDTQYF
TRBV29-1,.,.,TRBJ1-1,TGCAGCGTTGAAGCCGGATCTGAAGCTTTCTTT,CSVEAGSEAFF
TRBV6-1,.,.,TRBJ1-1,TGTGCCAGCAGCATAGACCAGAAAACTTTCTTT,CASSIDQKTFF
TRBV10-2,few,TRBD1,TRBJ1-4,TGCGCCAGCAGTGAGAGACAGGGTAATGAAAAACTGTTTTTT,CASSERQGNEKLFF
TRBV2,.,.,TRBJ1-2,TGTGCCAGCACCCCGGGCACCACCTATGGCTACACCTTC,CASTPGTTYGYTF
TRBV7-9,.,.,TRBJ1-1,TGTGCCAGCAGCTTATCGGTCTCGAACACTGAAGCTTTCTTT,CASSLSVSNTEAFF
TRBV7-6,few,.,TRBJ1-1,TGTGCCAGCAGCTTAGCGACACGGATGAACACTGAAGCTTTCTTT,CASSLATRMNTEAFF
TRBV4-1,.,.,TRBJ1-2,TGCGCCAGCAGCCCTGTGCGGGTGTTGGGGCCTAAGACAAATTTTATTAACTATGGCTACACCTTC,CASSPVRVLGPKTNFINYGYTF
TRBV27,.,.,TRBJ1-2,TGTGCCAGCAGTTTAGGAATGGACACAGCTAACTATGGCTACACCTTC,CASSLGMDTANYGYTF
TRBV6-1,.,TRBD1,TRBJ1-2,TGTGCCAGCAGTGAAGTACAGGGGGCAAATGGCTACACCTTC,CASSEVQGANGYTF
TRBV30,.,.,TRBJ2-7,TGTGCCTGGAGTCACCCACCCCCCCCCGAGCAGTACTTC,CAWSHPPPPEQYF
TRBV14,.,.,TRBJ1-4,TGTGCCAGCAGCCAAGGTGCGGTGGGATGGAATGAAAAACTGTTTTTT,CASSQGAVGWNEKLFF
TRBV4-1,.,.,TRBJ2-2,TGCGCCAGCAGCCCCCAGACAGGACTCACCGGGGAGCTGTTTTTT,CASSPQTGLTGELFF
TRBV2,.,.,TRBJ1-6,TGTGCCAGCATGGGCTTCTATAATTCACCCCTCCACTTT,CASMGFYNSPLHF
TRBV19,.,TRBD1,TRBJ2-2,TGTGCCAGTAGTACGAGACAGGGGGTCGGGGAGCTGTTTTTT,CASSTRQGVGELFF
TRBV5-4,few,TRBD1,TRBJ1-2,TGTGCCAGCATGCGTCGGGACAGGGGTGTCTATGGCTACACCTTC,CASMRRDRGVYGYTF
TRBV2,few,.,TRBJ2-7,TGTGCCAGCGGGGGCAGGGTGTACGAGCAGTACTTC,CASGGRVYEQYF
TRBV4-3,.,.,TRBJ1-4,TGCGCCAGCAGCCAACTGACAGGACGAAATGAAAAACTGTTTTTT,CASSQLTGRNEKLFF
TRBV19,.,TRBD1,TRBJ1-5,TGTGCCAGTAGTTCACAAGACAGGGCTTTGGGTCAGCCCCAGCATTTT,CASSSQDRALGQPQHF
TRBV28,.,.,TRBJ1-4,TGTGCCAGCAGCTACTCCCGGGCAGGAGACGAAAAACTGTTTTTT,CASSYSRAGDEKLFF
TRBV5-6,.,.,TRBJ1-1,TGTGCCAGCAGCTTGTTTGGGGGACTGAACACTGAAGCTTTCTTT,CASSLFGGLNTEAFF
TRBV13,.,.,TRBJ1-2,TGTGCCAGCAGCTTAGGAGGACGGAACTATGGCTACACCTTC,CASSLGGRNYGYTF